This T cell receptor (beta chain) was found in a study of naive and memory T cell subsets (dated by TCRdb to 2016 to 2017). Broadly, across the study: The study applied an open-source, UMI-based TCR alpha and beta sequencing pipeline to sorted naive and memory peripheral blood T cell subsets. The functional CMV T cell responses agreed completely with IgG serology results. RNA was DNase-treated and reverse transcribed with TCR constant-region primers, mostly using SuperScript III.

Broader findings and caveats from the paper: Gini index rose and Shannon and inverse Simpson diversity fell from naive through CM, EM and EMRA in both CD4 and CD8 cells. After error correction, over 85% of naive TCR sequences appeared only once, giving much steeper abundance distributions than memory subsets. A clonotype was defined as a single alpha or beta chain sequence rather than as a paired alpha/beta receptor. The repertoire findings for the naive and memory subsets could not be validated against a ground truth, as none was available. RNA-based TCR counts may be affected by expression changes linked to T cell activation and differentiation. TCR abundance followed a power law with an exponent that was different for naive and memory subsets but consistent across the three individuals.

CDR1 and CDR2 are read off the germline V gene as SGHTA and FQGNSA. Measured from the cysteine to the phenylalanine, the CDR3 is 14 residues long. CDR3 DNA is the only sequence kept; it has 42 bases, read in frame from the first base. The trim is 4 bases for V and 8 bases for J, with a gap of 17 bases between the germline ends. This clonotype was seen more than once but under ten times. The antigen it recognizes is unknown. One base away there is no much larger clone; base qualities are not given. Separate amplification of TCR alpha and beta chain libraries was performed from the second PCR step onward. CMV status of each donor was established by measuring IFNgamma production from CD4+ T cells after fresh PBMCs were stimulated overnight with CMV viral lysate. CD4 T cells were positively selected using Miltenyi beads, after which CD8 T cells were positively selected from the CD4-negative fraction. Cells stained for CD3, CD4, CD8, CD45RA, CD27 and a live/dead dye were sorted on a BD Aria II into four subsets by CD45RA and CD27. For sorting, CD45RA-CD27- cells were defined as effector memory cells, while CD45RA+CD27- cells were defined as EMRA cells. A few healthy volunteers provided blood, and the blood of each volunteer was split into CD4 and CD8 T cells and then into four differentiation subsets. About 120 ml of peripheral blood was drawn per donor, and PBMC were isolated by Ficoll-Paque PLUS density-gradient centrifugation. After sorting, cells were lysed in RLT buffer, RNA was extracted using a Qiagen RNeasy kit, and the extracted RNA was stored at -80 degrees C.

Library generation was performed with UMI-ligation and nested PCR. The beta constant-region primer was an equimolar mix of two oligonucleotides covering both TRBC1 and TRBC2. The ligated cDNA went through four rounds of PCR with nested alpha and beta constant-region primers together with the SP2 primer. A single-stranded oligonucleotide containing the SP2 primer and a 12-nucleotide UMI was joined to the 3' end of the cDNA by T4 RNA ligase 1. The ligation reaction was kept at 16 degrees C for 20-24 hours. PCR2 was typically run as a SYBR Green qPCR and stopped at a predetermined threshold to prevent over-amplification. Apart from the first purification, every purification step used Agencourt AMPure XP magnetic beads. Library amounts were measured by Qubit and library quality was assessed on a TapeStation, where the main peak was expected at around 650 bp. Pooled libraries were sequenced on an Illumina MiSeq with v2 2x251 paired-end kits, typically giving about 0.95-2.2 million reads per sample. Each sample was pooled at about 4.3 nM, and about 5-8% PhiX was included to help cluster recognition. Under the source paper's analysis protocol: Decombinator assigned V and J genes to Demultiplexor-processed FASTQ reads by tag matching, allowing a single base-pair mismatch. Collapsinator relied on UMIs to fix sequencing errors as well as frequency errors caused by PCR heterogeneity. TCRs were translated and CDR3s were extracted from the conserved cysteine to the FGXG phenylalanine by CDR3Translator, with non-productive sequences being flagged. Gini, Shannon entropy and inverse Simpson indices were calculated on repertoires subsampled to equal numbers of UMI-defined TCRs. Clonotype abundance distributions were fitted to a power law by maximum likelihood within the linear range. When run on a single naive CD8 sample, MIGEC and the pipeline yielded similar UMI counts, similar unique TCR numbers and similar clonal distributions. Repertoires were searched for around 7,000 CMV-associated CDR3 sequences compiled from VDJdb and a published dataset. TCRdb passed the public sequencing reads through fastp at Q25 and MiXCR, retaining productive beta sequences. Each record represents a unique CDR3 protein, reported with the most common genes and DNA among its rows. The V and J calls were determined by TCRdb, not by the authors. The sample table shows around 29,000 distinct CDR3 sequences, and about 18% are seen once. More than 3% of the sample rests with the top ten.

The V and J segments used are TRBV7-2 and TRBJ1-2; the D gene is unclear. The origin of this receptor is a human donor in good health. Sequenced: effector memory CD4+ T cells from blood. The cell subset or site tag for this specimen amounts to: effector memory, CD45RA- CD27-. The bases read TGTGCCAGCAGCTCCCCTGGTCAGTTCTGGGGCTACACCTTC. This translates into CASSSPGQFWGYTF.